A single sample gave rise to the 16 T cell receptor beta chains below, sequenced in a study of early T cells in non-severe SARS-CoV-2 infection. TCRdb used MiXCR to reprocess the 5' RACE reads, holding one entry per CDR3 protein. This table holds some 25,000 distinct CDR3 sequences, about 4.5% found once. Sequences were obtained from whole blood. These receptors were obtained from an adult who was a healthcare worker with PCR-confirmed SARS-CoV-2 infection or an uninfected control (not recorded which).

This clonotype was picked up many times. The chain joins TRBV29-1 to TRBJ2-1; tentative D call: TRBD1 (6 bases). This CDR3 is 13 amino acids long. With 3 bases removed from V and 4 bases from J, the gap between germline ends came to 10 bases. The germline V gene encodes CDR1 SQVTM and CDR2 ANQGSEA. CDR3 in amino acids: CSVESRGYNEQFF. CDR3 sequence (DNA): TGCAGCGTTGAGAGCAGGGGATACAATGAGCAGTTCTTC.

This clonotype was recorded a few times. The chain recombines TRBV7-2 with TRBJ2-3; D is uncertain. This CDR3 has 12 amino acids. Germline lookup yields CDR1 SGHTA and CDR2 FQGNSA. Trimming stripped 4 bases from V and 4 bases from J, with 6 bases between. The DNA of the CDR3 is TGTGCCAGCAGCTCCTTTTCAGATACGCAGTATTTT. It specifies CASSSFSDTQYF.

This clonotype was detected ten times or more. This chain connects TRBV10-3 to TRBJ1-2; D call uncertain. The CDR3 runs 13 residues. CDR1 is ENHRY and CDR2 is SYGVKD in the germline V gene. Trimming left V 6 bases short and J 4 bases short, with 12 bases between. The CDR3 coding sequence is TGTGCCATCAGCCTTCCTCAGGCCTATGGCTACACCTTC. Translation gives CAISLPQAYGYTF.

This clonotype was recorded many times. This chain links TRBV12-3 or TRBV12-4 with TRBJ2-5; TRBD1 might be the D (6 bases). V was clipped by 3 bases and J by 5 bases, with 10 bases between them. The CDR3 runs 13 residues. In nucleotides, the CDR3 is TGTGCCAGCAGTTTTGAGGGGGACGAGACCCAGTACTTC. Protein product: CASSFEGDETQYF.

This clonotype was observed at least ten times. The gene calls are TRBV29-1 and TRBJ2-1; tentatively, D is TRBD1 (5 bases). V was pared by 0 bases and J by 7 bases, with 10 bases between. There are 13 residues in the CDR3. CDR1 and CDR2 (germline): SQVTM, ANQGSEA. The CDR3 coding sequence is TGCAGCGTTGAAGATGGGGCCGGGAATGAGCAGTTCTTC. Translation: CSVEDGAGNEQFF.

This clonotype appeared a few times. The chain uses TRBV19 and TRBJ1-5; 7 nucleotides line up with TRBD1. Germline V lookup: CDR1 LNHDA, CDR2 SQIVND (reference sequence). V lost 1 base to trimming and J lost 1 base; unmatched junction nucleotides: 4. The CDR3 has 16 amino acids. The DNA for the CDR3 is TGTGCCAGTAGTATAGGGCAGGGGGGCAGCAATCAGCCCCAGCATTTT. This encodes CASSIGQGGSNQPQHF.

This clonotype was observed at least ten times. V usage is TRBV7-3 and J usage is TRBJ1-1; TRBD1 is a possible D gene (5 bases). Germline loops: CDR1 SGHTA, CDR2 FQGTGA. The V and J ends lost 3 bases and 0 bases respectively, with 8 bases between them. The CDR3 covers 14 residues. The CDR3 DNA is TGTGCCAGCAGCTTGGCAGGGCTGAACACTGAAGCTTTCTTT. This encodes CASSLAGLNTEAFF. The full variable domain, its missing parts supplied by reference TRBV7-3 and TRBJ1-1, is GAGVSQTPSNKVTEKGKYVELRCDPISGHTALYWYRQSLGQGPEFLIYFQGTGAADDSGLPNDRFFAVRPEGSVSTLKIQRTERGDSAVYLCASSLAGLNTEAFFGQGTRLTVV.

This clonotype was observed at least ten times. This chain uses TRBV19 with TRBJ2-1, with D tentatively TRBD1 (5 bases). The CDR3 spans 13 residues. Germline-derived CDR1 and CDR2 are LNHDA and SQIVND (reference sequence). Deletions cut 7 bases from V and 10 bases from J, with 17 bases between. The CDR3 DNA reads as TGTGCCAGTACCACACCACGGACACGGGAGCAGTTCTTC. Protein sequence: CASTTPRTREQFF.

CDR3 region: CATSGSSTDTQYF. In DNA, the CDR3 is TGTGCCACCAGCGGGTCTAGCACAGATACGCAGTATTTT. This sequence joins TRBV24-1 and TRBJ2-3; D is uncertain. Per germline, CDR1 KGHDR and CDR2 SFDVKD. This CDR3 has 13 amino acids. Trimming removed 7 bases from V and 0 bases from J, with 7 bases in between.

This clonotype was counted ten times or more. The genes are TRBV4-2 and TRBJ2-1, with D perhaps matching TRBD2 (6 bases). The V gene's germline CDR1 is LGHNA and CDR2 YNFKEQ. With 7 bases removed from V and 7 bases from J, the gap between germline ends came to 23 bases. The CDR3 runs to 16 residues. The CDR3 nucleotides read TGTGCCAGCACCTCCCTGGAGGGTCCGGAGGGGAATGAGCAGTTCTTC. Amino acids: CASTSLEGPEGNEQFF.

In this sample, this clonotype turned up a few times. The V and J genes are TRBV5-1 and TRBJ1-5, with TRBD1 as a possible D gene (6 bases). The CDR3 consists of 15 residues. Trimming left V 1 base short and J 7 bases short, with 15 bases between. The germline V gene has CDR1 SGHRS and CDR2 YFSETQ. The DNA of the CDR3 is TGCGCCAGCAGCTTGAGGCCCGGGGGCGGGCAGCCCCAGCATTTT. Translating it yields CASSLRPGGGQPQHF.

This clonotype was seen only a few times. V is TRBV7-2 and J is TRBJ2-2; D could derive from TRBD1 or TRBD2 (6 bases each). CDR1 and CDR2 (germline): SGHTA, FQGNSA. The CDR3 spans 15 residues. Trimming cost V 5 bases and J 3 bases, with 13 bases left between them. The CDR3 here is CASSEPGAYTGELFF. The DNA for the CDR3 is TGTGCCAGCAGCGAACCGGGGGCCTACACCGGGGAGCTGTTTTTT.

This clonotype was found many times. The rearrangement joins TRBV5-4 to TRBJ2-6, with D tentatively TRBD2 (6 bases). Trimming shortened V by 1 base and J by 4 bases, and 15 bases separated the two germline ends. Germline CDR1 reads SGHNT; CDR2 reads YYREEE (reference sequence). The CDR3 length is 17 residues. CDR3 region: CASSLKGSGSGANVLTF. CDR3 nucleotide sequence: TGTGCCAGCAGCTTGAAGGGTAGCGGTTCGGGGGCCAACGTCCTGACTTTC.

In this sample, this clonotype turned up a few times. This chain joins TRBV7-6 and TRBJ2-6; TRBD1 is a possible D gene (6 bases). Per the germline V gene, CDR1 is SGHVS and CDR2 is FNYEAQ. The CDR3 has 20 amino acids. With 2 bases removed from V and 0 bases from J, the gap between germline ends came to 20 bases. In nucleotides, the CDR3 is TGTGCCAGCAGCTTATTTGGTACAGGGAAGGGAGCCTCTGGGGCCAACGTCCTGACTTTC. Amino acid sequence: CASSLFGTGKGASGANVLTF.

This clonotype was observed many times. The junction shows a germline mismatch at one end, possibly a read error. For the CDR3, the DNA is TGTGCCAGCAGCCCACAGGGTCATGGGAAAACTGAAGTTTTCTTT. Its protein is CASSPQGHGKTEVFF. The chain is built from TRBV3-1 and TRBJ1-1, with a tentative D call TRBD1 (6 bases). The CDR3 extends over 15 amino acids. Per germline, CDR1 LGHDT and CDR2 YNNKEL (reference sequence).

This clonotype was recorded many times. The rearrangement joins TRBV5-5 to TRBJ1-1; TRBD1 matches 8 bases. V dropped 4 bases and J dropped 4; count of bases not matched to a gene: 6. This CDR3 is built from 14 residues. Per germline, CDR1 SGHKS and CDR2 YYEKEE (reference sequence). As DNA, the CDR3 is TGTGCCAGCAGCATCCAGGGGGCGGGCACTGAAGCTTTCTTT. This encodes CASSIQGAGTEAFF.